These 27 T cell receptor beta chains were sequenced from one sample in a study of T cell responses to AZD1222 COVID-19 vaccine. Produced via immunoSEQ multiplex PCR; TCRdb's table is partial and in-frame only. Seen here are some 170,000 clones, roughly 89% observed once, and the top ten hold approximately 1.8%. The source was peripheral blood, collected on day 0 of AZD1222 vaccination. These TCRs come from an adult in good health.

This chain links TRBV6-2 or TRBV6-3 with TRBJ2-7; weak D call: TRBD2 (5 bases). This CDR3 has 13 amino acids. V shed 6 bases and J shed 4 bases, with 13 bases lying between them. The germline V gene encodes CDR1 MNHEY and CDR2 SVGEGT. CDR3 protein: CASSSGEKYEQYF. The CDR3 region has the DNA TGTGCCAGCAGCAGCGGTGAAAAATACGAGCAGTACTTC.

The V call is TRBV10-3, the J call TRBJ2-7, with TRBD1 matching 7 bases. This CDR3 region has 14 residues. Germline lookup yields CDR1 ENHRY and CDR2 SYGVKD. V shed 7 bases, J shed 0 bases, and the junction held 6 bases outside the gene matches. The CDR3 reads CAIMVQGSSYEQYF. CDR3 in DNA: TGTGCCATCATGGTACAGGGGTCCTCCTACGAGCAGTACTTC.

The V call is TRBV5-1, the J call TRBJ2-4, with D possibly called TRBD1 or TRBD2 (7 bases each). Trimming took 7 bases from V and 3 from J, leaving 17 bases between them. This CDR3 is built from 15 residues. From germline, CDR1 is SGHRS and CDR2 YFSETQ. The DNA for the CDR3 is TGCGCCAGCGGATACGGGGGGACAGACAAAAACATTCAGTACTTC. Its protein product is CASGYGGTDKNIQYF.

V usage is TRBV7-9 and J usage is TRBJ2-1; 8 bases are shared with TRBD1. Germline trimming cut 2 bases from V and 9 bases from J; bases unmatched to any gene: 6. Germline V CDR1 and CDR2: SEHNR, FQNEAQ (reference sequence). This CDR3 is 14 amino acids long. The CDR3 spells CASSLRQGPAEQFF. CDR3 coding DNA: TGTGCCAGCAGCTTACGACAGGGGCCGGCTGAGCAGTTCTTC.

V gene TRBV4-2 combines with J gene TRBJ2-3; 9 nucleotides agree with TRBD1. The CDR3 loop spans 15 amino acids. After removal of 4 bases from V and 4 bases from J, the junction contained 6 bases not matched to a gene. Germline V gene data show CDR1 as LGHNA and CDR2 as YNFKEQ. The CDR3 sequence: CASSPATGGPDTQYF. DNA of the CDR3: TGTGCCAGCAGCCCGGCGACAGGGGGGCCAGATACGCAGTATTTT.

The chain joins TRBV9 to TRBJ2-5; no clear D gene. The CDR3 contains 12 residues. The V end lost 5 bases, the J end lost 1 base, and 6 bases lay between the germline ends. Per germline, CDR1 SGDLS and CDR2 YYNGEE. CDR3 protein: CASSGIQETQYF. The CDR3 nucleotides are TGTGCCAGCAGTGGGATCCAAGAGACCCAGTACTTC.

The chain is built from TRBV7-2 and TRBJ2-5; D tentatively reads TRBD1 or TRBD2 (7 bases each). The CDR3 has 15 residues. The germline V gene encodes CDR1 SGHTA and CDR2 FQGNSA. Trimming took 2 bases from V and 5 from J, leaving 15 bases between them. CDR3 nucleotide sequence: TGTGCCAGCAGCTTATATACAGGGGAGGGGGAGACCCAGTACTTC. Protein sequence: CASSLYTGEGETQYF. Full variable domain (rest looked up from reference TRBV7-2 and TRBJ2-5): GAGVSQSPSNKVTEKGKDVELRCDPISGHTALYWYRQSLGQGLEFLIYFQGNSAPDKSGLPSDRFSAERTGGSVSTLTIQRTQQEDSAVYLCASSLYTGEGETQYFGPGTRLLVL.

This chain connects TRBV5-1 to TRBJ1-1, with D possibly matching TRBD1 (5 bases). Per germline, CDR1 SGHRS and CDR2 YFSETQ. V shed 0 bases and J shed 2 bases, with 8 bases lying between them. CDR3 length: 14 residues. In nucleotides, the CDR3 is TGCGCCAGCAGCTTGGGGGGCAGTAACACTGAAGCTTTCTTT. This gives the protein CASSLGGSNTEAFF.

The rearrangement joins TRBV27 to TRBJ2-2, with 11 bases matching TRBD2. Unmatched junction bases numbered 7, after V lost 6 bases and J lost 7 bases. Germline CDR1 is MNHEY and CDR2 is SMNVEV (reference sequence). The CDR3 is made up of 15 amino acids. The CDR3 loop reads CASSLLAGANGELFF. The CDR3 nucleotides are TGTGCCAGCAGCCTACTAGCGGGAGCTAACGGGGAGCTGTTTTTT.

The chain recombines TRBV28 with TRBJ2-5; 9 bases fit TRBD1. The germline V gene has CDR1 MDHEN and CDR2 SYDVKM. The CDR3 length is 15 residues. V lost 9 bases and J lost 2; bases outside the gene matches: 10. The CDR3 protein is CASRAQTGGQETQYF. The CDR3, as DNA: TGTGCCAGTCGAGCCCAGACAGGGGGGCAAGAGACCCAGTACTTC.

This sequence joins TRBV5-1 and TRBJ1-1; 9 nucleotides line up with TRBD1. Looked up from germline, CDR1 is SGHRS and CDR2 is YFSETQ. With 2 bases clipped from V and 9 bases from J, the junction kept 11 bases outside the gene matches. The CDR3 contains 15 residues. CDR3 DNA sequence: TGCGCCAGCAGCTTCGCTGACCCGGGACAGGGAAAAGCTTTCTTT. Amino acid sequence: CASSFADPGQGKAFF.

V gene TRBV12-2 combines with J gene TRBJ1-5. TRBV12-2 is reported as a pseudogene. This CDR3 region has 14 residues. CDR3: CASRLGRKVKPQHF. The DNA of the CDR3 is TGTGCAAGTCGCTTAGGGAGGAAGGTAAAGCCCCAGCATTTT.

The chain joins TRBV5-8 to TRBJ1-5, with 9 nucleotides matching TRBD1. This CDR3 contains 15 residues. V lost 3 bases to trimming and J lost 4 bases; unmatched junction nucleotides: 5. Germline V gene lookup returns CDR1 SGHTS and CDR2 YDEGEE. CDR3 in DNA: TGTGCCAGCAGCTCTACCGGGACAGGGAATCAGCCCCAGCATTTT. The encoded protein is CASSSTGTGNQPQHF.

Comment on this clone: A junction boundary mismatches the germline segment, possibly from a read error. This chain joins TRBV6-1 and TRBJ1-1; no definite D call. This CDR3 is built from 14 residues. The germline V gene has CDR1 MNHNS and CDR2 SASEGT. CDR3 residues: CASSDRVPFPQRVF. DNA of the CDR3: TGTGCCAGCAGTGATCGGGTTCCATTTCCCCAAAGGGTCTTT.

The chain couples TRBV2 to TRBJ1-2; 9 bases line up with TRBD1. Per the germline V gene, CDR1 is SNHLY and CDR2 is FYNNEI. The CDR3 runs 17 residues. J was trimmed by 0 bases and V by 6 bases; bases with no gene match: 11. The CDR3: CASSHGGTGRTNYGYTF. CDR3 bases: TGTGCCAGCAGCCACGGGGGGACAGGGAGAACTAACTATGGCTACACCTTC.

The chain joins TRBV5-4 to TRBJ2-2, with D possibly being TRBD1 or TRBD2 (5 bases each). Per germline, CDR1 SGHNT and CDR2 YYREEE (reference sequence). The CDR3 runs 14 residues. V lost 1 base and J lost 6, with 10 bases in between. DNA for the CDR3: TGTGCCAGCAGCTTGTTTGGGGGACCCGGGGAGCTGTTTTTT. Protein sequence: CASSLFGGPGELFF.

The rearrangement uses TRBV5-1 and TRBJ2-1; 10 bases agree with TRBD1. CDR3 length: 14 amino acids. V lost 4 bases to trimming and J lost 9 bases; unmatched junction nucleotides: 7. Germline assignment: CDR1 SGHRS and CDR2 YFSETQ. This CDR3 is CASSPGTGEGEQFF. CDR3 nucleotides: TGCGCCAGCAGCCCCGGGACAGGGGAAGGTGAGCAGTTCTTC.

The CDR3 nucleotides read TGTGCCAGCAGTCAGGATCTAATCTCTGGAAACACCATATATTTT. It translates to CASSQDLISGNTIYF. The chain couples TRBV7-2 to TRBJ1-3; D is ambiguous. Trimming pared 6 bases from V and 0 bases from J, leaving 12 bases between. CDR1 is SGHTA, CDR2 FQGNSA, per germline. There are 15 residues in the CDR3.

This chain links TRBV28 with TRBJ1-3; D gene unclear. CDR3 length equals 13 residues. V dropped 7 bases and J dropped 6 bases, with 13 bases sitting between them. Germline CDR1 reads MDHEN; CDR2 reads SYDVKM. CDR3 in amino acids: CASTTNSKNTIYF. CDR3 DNA: TGTGCCAGCACGACAAACTCCAAAAACACCATATATTTT. The variable domain in full, with the rest retrieved from reference TRBV28 and TRBJ1-3, is DVKVTQSSRYLVKRTGEKVFLECVQDMDHENMFWYRQDPGLGLRLIYFSYDVKMKEKGDIPEGYSVSREKKERFSLILESASTNQTSMYLCASTTNSKNTIYFGEGSWLTVV.

This clone was seen a handful of times. J is TRBJ1-5 and V is TRBV2; 8 bases match TRBD1. J gave up 7 bases and V 5 bases, and 7 bases lay outside the gene matches. CDR1 SNHLY and CDR2 FYNNEI come from the germline V gene. The CDR3 contains 14 residues. In DNA, the CDR3 is TGTGCCAGCAGTCTCTGGACAGGGTCGCAGCCCCAGCATTTT. It specifies CASSLWTGSQPQHF. Complete variable domain (other parts from reference TRBV2 and TRBJ1-5): EPEVTQTPSHQVTQMGQEVILRCVPISNHLYFYWYRQILGQKVEFLVSFYNNEISEKSEIFDDQFSVERPDGSNFTLKIRSTKLEDSAMYFCASSLWTGSQPQHFGDGTRLSIL.

The chain recombines TRBV5-5 with TRBJ1-5; no reliable D call. This CDR3 spans 16 amino acids. In germline, CDR1 is SGHKS, CDR2 YYEKEE (reference sequence). V lost 3 bases, J lost 0 bases, and 13 bases lay in between. The CDR3 DNA reads as TGTGCCAGCAGCTCTGGGTCGGAATATAGCAATCAGCCCCAGCATTTT. It codes for CASSSGSEYSNQPQHF.

As regards this clone: The sample contains more than one DNA sequence encoding this CDR3. CDR3 protein: CSALYNEQFF. The CDR3 coding sequence is TGCAGTGCCTTATACAATGAGCAGTTCTTC. The V call is TRBV20-1, the J call TRBJ2-1, with D unclear. V gave up 6 bases and J gave up 4 bases, with 4 bases separating them. The CDR3 consists of 10 residues. Germline CDR1 and CDR2: DFQATT and SNEGSKA (reference sequence).

This chain connects TRBV29-1 to TRBJ1-5, with TRBD1 identical over 7 bases. CDR1 is SQVTM, CDR2 ANQGSEA, per germline. Germline trimming cut 4 bases from V and 3 bases from J; bases unmatched to any gene: 3. This CDR3 contains 13 residues. The CDR3 region has the DNA TGCAGCGTTGTAGGGGGCACCAATCAGCCCCAGCATTTT. Translating it yields CSVVGGTNQPQHF.

The chain recombines TRBV21-1 with TRBJ2-5. TRBV21-1 is described as a pseudogene. CDR3 length: 16 amino acids. CDR3 loop: CASSKVSGRIRETQYF. CDR3 sequence (DNA): TGTGCCAGCAGCAAAGTTTCGGGCAGGATACGGGAGACCCAGTACTTC.

V gene TRBV24-1 combines with J gene TRBJ2-7; D may be TRBD2 (6 bases). Between the trimmed V and J ends, which lost 3 bases and 3 bases, there was a span of 11 bases. The CDR3 has 14 amino acids. Germline V gene data show CDR1 as KGHDR and CDR2 as SFDVKD. CDR3 residues: CATSDGGPVYEQYF. The CDR3 DNA sequence: TGTGCCACCAGTGATGGAGGGCCTGTCTACGAGCAGTACTTC.

The V call is TRBV5-4, the J call TRBJ2-1; 11 bases align to TRBD2. V was clipped by 4 bases and J by 0 bases; unmatched bases: 12. Germline values: CDR1 SGHNT, CDR2 YYREEE (reference sequence). The length of the CDR3 is 19 residues. The CDR3 region has the DNA TGTGCCAGCAGCCCACGCCGTAGCGGGGGGGTGAGCTCCTACAATGAGCAGTTCTTC. Translating gives CASSPRRSGGVSSYNEQFF.

In this sample, this clone turned up many times. V is TRBV1 and J is TRBJ2-7; TRBD2 is taken as the D call from the table, unchecked against the DNA. TRBV1 is an annotated pseudogene. The CDR3 extends over 16 amino acids. For the CDR3, the DNA is TGCACCAGCAGCCCTGCTGGGACTTTTCATCCCTACGAGCAGTACGTC. It encodes CTSSPAGTFHPYEQYV.